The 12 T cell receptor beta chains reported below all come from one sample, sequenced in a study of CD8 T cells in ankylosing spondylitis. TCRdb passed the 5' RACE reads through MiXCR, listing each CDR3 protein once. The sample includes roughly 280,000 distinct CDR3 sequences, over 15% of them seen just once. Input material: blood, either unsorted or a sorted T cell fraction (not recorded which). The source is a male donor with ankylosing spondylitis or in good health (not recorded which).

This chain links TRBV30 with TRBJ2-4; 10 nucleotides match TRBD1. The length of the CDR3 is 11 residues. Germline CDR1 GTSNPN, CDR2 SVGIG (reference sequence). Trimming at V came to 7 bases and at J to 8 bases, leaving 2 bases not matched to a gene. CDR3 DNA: TGTGCCTTTGGGACAGGGGACATTCAGTACTTC. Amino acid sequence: CAFGTGDIQYF.

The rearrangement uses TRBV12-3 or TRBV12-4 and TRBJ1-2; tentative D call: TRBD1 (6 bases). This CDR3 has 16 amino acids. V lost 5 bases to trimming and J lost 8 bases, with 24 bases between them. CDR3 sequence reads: CASSPRLDRLPAGYTF. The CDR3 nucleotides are TGTGCCAGCAGTCCCCGACTCGACAGGCTTCCTGCCGGCTACACCTTC.

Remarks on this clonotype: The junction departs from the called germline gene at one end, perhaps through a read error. The CDR3 reads CAISFELGGRQGSQPQHF. The CDR3 nucleotides read TGTGCCATCAGTTTCGAGCTCGGGGGACGACAGGGGAGTCAGCCCCAGCATTTT. The chain couples TRBV2 to TRBJ1-5; TRBD1 matches at 8 bases. The CDR3 loop spans 18 amino acids. Germline V gene sequence: CDR1 SNHLY, CDR2 FYNNEI.

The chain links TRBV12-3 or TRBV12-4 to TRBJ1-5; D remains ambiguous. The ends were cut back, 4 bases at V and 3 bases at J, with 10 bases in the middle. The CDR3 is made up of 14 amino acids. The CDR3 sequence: CASSSSGYNQPQHF. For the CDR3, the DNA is TGTGCCAGCAGTTCTTCAGGTTACAATCAGCCCCAGCATTTT.

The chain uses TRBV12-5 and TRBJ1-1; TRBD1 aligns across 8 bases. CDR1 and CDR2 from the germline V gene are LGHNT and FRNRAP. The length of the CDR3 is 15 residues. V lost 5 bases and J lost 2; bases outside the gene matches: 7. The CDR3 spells CASGQSGQANTEAFF. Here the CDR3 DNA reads TGTGCTAGTGGTCAATCGGGACAGGCAAACACTGAAGCTTTCTTT.

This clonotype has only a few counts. CDR3 region: CASSNGGQETQYF. The CDR3 DNA is TGTGCCAGCAGTAACGGTGGTCAAGAGACCCAGTACTTC. The V gene is TRBV28, the J gene TRBJ2-5; D is unclear. The CDR3 is 13 amino acids. Germline-derived CDR1 and CDR2 are MDHEN and SYDVKM. Trimming cost V 5 bases and J 2 bases, with 9 bases left between them.

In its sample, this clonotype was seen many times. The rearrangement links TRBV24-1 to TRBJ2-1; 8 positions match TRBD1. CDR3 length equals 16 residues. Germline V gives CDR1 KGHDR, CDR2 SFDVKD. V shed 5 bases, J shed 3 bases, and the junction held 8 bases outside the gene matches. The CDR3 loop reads CATSGVGQESYNEQFF. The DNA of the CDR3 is TGTGCCACCAGTGGGGTGGGACAGGAAAGCTACAATGAGCAGTTCTTC.

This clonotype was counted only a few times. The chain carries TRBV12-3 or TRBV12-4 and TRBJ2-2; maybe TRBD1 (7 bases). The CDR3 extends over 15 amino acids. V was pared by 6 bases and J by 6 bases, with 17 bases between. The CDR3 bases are TGTGCCAGCAGGGAGACAGGGACTTTGGCCGGGGAGCTGTTTTTT. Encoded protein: CASRETGTLAGELFF.

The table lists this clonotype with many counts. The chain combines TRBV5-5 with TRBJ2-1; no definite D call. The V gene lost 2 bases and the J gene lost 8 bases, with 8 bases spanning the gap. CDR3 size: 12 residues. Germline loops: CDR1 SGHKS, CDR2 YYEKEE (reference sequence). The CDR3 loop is CASSFPGDEQFF. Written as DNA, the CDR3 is TGTGCCAGCAGCTTCCCCGGCGATGAGCAGTTCTTC.

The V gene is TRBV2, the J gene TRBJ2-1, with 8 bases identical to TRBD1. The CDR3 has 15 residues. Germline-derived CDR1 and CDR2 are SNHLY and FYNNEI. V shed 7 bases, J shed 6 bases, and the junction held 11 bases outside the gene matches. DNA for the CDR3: TGTGCCAGCACTCTCCGGACAGGGTGGGCCAATGAGCAGTTCTTC. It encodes CASTLRTGWANEQFF.

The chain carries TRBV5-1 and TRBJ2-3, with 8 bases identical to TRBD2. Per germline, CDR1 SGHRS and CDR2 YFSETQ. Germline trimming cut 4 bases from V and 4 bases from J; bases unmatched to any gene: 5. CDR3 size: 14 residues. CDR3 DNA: TGCGCCAGCAGCCAAGGACTAGCCTCAGATACGCAGTATTTT. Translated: CASSQGLASDTQYF. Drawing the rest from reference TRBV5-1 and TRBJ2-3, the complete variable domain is KAGVTQTPRYLIKTRGQQVTLSCSPISGHRSVSWYQQTPGQGLQFLFEYFSETQRNKGNFPGRFSGRQFSNSRSEMNVSTLELGDSALYLCASSQGLASDTQYFGPGTRLTVL.

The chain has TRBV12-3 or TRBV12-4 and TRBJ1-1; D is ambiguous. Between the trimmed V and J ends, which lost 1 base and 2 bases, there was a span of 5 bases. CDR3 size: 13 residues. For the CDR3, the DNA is TGTGCCAGCAGTTTAGAAATCAACACTGAAGCTTTCTTT. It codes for CASSLEINTEAFF.